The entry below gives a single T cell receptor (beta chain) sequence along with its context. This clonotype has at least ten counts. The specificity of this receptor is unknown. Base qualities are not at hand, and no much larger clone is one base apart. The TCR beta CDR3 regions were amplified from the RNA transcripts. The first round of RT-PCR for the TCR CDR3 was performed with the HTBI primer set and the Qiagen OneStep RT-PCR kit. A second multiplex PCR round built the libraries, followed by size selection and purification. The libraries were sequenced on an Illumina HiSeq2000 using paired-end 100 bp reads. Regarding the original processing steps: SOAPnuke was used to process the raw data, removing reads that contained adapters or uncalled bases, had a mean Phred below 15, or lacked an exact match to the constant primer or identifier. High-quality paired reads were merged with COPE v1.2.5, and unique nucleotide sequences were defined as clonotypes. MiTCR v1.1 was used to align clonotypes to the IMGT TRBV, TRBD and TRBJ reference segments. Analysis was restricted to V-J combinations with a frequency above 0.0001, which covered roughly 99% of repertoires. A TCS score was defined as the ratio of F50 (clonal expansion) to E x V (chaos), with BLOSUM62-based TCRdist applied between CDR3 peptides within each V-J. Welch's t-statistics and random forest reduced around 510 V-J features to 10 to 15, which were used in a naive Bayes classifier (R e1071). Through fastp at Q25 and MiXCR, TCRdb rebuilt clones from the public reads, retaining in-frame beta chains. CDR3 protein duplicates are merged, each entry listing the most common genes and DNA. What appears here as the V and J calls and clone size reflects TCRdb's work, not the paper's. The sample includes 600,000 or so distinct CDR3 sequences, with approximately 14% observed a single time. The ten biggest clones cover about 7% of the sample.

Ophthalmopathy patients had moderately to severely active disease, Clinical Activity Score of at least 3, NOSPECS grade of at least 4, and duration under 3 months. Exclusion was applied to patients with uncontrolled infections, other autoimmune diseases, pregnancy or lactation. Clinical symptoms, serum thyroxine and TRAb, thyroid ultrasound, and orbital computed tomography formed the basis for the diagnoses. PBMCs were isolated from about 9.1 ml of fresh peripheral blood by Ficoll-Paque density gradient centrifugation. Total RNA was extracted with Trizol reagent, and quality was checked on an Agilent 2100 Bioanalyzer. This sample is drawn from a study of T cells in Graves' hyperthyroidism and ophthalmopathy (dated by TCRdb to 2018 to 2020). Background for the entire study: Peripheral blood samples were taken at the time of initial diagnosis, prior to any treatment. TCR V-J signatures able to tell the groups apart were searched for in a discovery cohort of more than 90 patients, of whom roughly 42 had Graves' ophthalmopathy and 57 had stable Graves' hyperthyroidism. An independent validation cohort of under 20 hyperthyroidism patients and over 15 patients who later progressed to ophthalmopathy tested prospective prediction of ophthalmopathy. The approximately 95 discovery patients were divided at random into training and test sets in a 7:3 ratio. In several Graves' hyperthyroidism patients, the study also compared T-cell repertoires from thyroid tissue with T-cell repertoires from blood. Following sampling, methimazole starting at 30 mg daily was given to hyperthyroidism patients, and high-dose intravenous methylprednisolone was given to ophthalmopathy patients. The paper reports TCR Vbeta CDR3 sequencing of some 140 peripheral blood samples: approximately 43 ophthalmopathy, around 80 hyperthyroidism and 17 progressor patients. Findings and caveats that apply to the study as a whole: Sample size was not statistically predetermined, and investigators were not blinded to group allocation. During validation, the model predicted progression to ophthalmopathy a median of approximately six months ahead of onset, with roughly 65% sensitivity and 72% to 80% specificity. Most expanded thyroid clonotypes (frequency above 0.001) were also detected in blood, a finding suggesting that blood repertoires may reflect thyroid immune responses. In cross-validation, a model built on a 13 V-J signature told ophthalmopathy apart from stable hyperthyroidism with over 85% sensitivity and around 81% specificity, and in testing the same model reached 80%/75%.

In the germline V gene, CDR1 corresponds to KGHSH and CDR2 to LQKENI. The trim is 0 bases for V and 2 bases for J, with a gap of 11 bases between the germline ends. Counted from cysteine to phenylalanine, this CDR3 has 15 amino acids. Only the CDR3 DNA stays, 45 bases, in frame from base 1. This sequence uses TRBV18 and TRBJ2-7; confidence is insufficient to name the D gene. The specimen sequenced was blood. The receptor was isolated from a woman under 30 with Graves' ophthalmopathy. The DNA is TGTGCCAGCTCACCACCGGCTCTTAGTACCTACGAGCAGTACTTC. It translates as CASSPPALSTYEQYF. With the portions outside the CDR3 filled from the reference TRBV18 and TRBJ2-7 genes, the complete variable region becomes NAGVMQNPRHLVRRRGQEARLRCSPMKGHSHVYWYRQLPEEGLKFMVYLQKENIIDESGMPKERFSAEFPKEGPSILRIQQVVRGDSAAYFCASSPPALSTYEQYFGPGTRLTVT.